This T cell receptor beta chain emerged from a study of blood T cell repertoires in COVID-19. The overall study: The United States, Italy and Spain were the sources of the acute and convalescent COVID-19 samples. T cells, B-cell-depleted T cells, or PBMCs provided the cDNA or gDNA that served as material.

CDR1 and CDR2 from the germline V gene are MNHNY and SVGAGI (reference sequence). The germline V and J ends were trimmed by 6 bases and 5 bases, with 19 bases remaining between them. The CDR3 has 15 amino acids. Original methodology: Amplification with reference gene primers provided the estimates of nucleated cell counts. Libraries were prepared by immunoSEQ multiplex PCR; TCRdb keeps only in-frame clonotypes and omits some of them. V and J calls plus clone size are reproduced from that table; the DNA served to infer D and trimming. The sample carries about 440,000 clones, about 89% recorded once. This chain uses TRBV6-6 with TRBJ2-5; D gene unclear. The sample taken for sequencing was peripheral blood. The origin of this receptor is a woman under 40 with acute or convalescent COVID-19. The CDR3 loop reads CASSPIDPSAETQYF. DNA for the CDR3: TGTGCCAGCAGCCCTATTGATCCGTCTGCGGAGACCCAGTACTTC.